What follows are 9 T cell receptor beta chains derived from one specimen sequenced in a study of memory CD4+ T cells and cytomegalovirus serostatus. The sort gate was single viable CD3+CD4+CD8-CD45RO+ cells for memory CD4+ T cells. TCRdb keeps only in-frame clones here, not all; method: immunoSEQ multiplex PCR. Of 40,000 to 55,000 clones detected, under 90% appear once; the ten largest clones hold less than 0.6%. Sequences were obtained from memory CD4+ T cells from blood. These receptors were collected from an adult in good health and CMV-seronegative.

The chain combines TRBV7-9 with TRBJ2-5; perhaps TRBD1 as D (7 bases). The CDR3 has 18 amino acids. Trimming took 3 bases from V and 4 from J, leaving 24 bases between them. Germline CDR1 is SEHNR and CDR2 is FQNEAQ (reference sequence). In DNA, the CDR3 is TGTGCCAGCAGCTTCCCGACAGGGAGGTCTTATCCACGAGAGACCCAGTACTTC. It codes for CASSFPTGRSYPRETQYF.

The chain recombines TRBV25-1 with TRBJ1-1; a possible D gene is TRBD1 (5 bases). This CDR3 is 13 amino acids long. V was clipped by 2 bases and J by 4 bases, with 8 bases between them. Germline V gene data show CDR1 as MGHDK and CDR2 as SYGVNS. The CDR3 is CASSEVGTTEAFF. The CDR3 coding sequence is TGTGCCAGCAGTGAAGTAGGGACCACTGAAGCTTTCTTT.

V is TRBV28 and J is TRBJ2-7; 7 positions match TRBD1. The CDR3 totals 12 residues. CDR1 is MDHEN and CDR2 is SYDVKM in the germline V gene. V was pared by 11 bases and J by 2 bases, with 6 bases of the junction left unmatched. Here the CDR3 reads CAASGQTYEQYF. CDR3 bases: TGTGCCGCCTCGGGACAGACCTACGAGCAGTACTTC.

This clone was recorded a few times. This chain uses TRBV7-8 with TRBJ2-7, with 10 bases that match TRBD1. This CDR3 region has 12 residues. V shed 6 bases, J shed 4 bases, and the junction held 0 bases outside the gene matches. In germline, CDR1 is SGHVS, CDR2 FQNEAQ. In nucleotides, the CDR3 is TGTGCCAGCAGGGACAGGGGGTACGAGCAGTACTTC. It codes for CASRDRGYEQYF.

The chain employs TRBV4-3 and TRBJ1-1; no clear D gene. V dropped 1 base and J dropped 6 bases, with 9 bases sitting between them. From germline, CDR1 is LGHNA and CDR2 YSLEER. The CDR3 loop spans 13 amino acids. The CDR3 sequence: CASSQAWPSEAFF. CDR3 bases: TGCGCCAGCAGCCAAGCTTGGCCTTCTGAAGCTTTCTTT.

This clone has a single count. The DNA of the CDR3 is TGTGCCAGCACCTCACGGGGGGGGCTTGGTGAAAAACTGTTTTTT. Its translation: CASTSRGGLGEKLFF. V and J are TRBV7-2 and TRBJ1-4; TRBD1 might be the D (6 bases). The length of the CDR3 is 15 residues. Germline loops: CDR1 SGHTA, CDR2 FQGNSA. Trimming removed 7 bases from V and 7 bases from J, with 19 bases in between.

The chain links TRBV18 to TRBJ1-4; no reliable D call. Germline-derived CDR1 and CDR2 are KGHSH and LQKENI. This CDR3 comprises 16 residues. The ends were cut back, 2 bases at V and 8 bases at J, with 18 bases in the middle. The CDR3 reads CASSPRATANREKLFF. CDR3 coding DNA: TGTGCCAGCTCACCAAGGGCAACGGCCAACCGCGAAAAACTGTTTTTT.

The V gene is TRBV15, the J gene TRBJ2-1, with 9 positions matching TRBD2. The CDR3 runs 16 residues. CDR1 and CDR2 from the germline V gene are LNHNV and YYDKDF (reference sequence). V lost 1 base to trimming and J lost 7 bases; unmatched junction nucleotides: 8. CDR3 residues: CATSRVKGLAINEQFF. The CDR3 nucleotides are TGTGCCACCAGCAGAGTAAAGGGACTAGCCATAAATGAGCAGTTCTTC.

The CDR3 sequence is CASSYSVGGPDTQYF. The DNA of the CDR3 is TGTGCCAGCAGTTACTCAGTCGGGGGGCCAGATACGCAGTATTTT. This chain connects TRBV6-5 to TRBJ2-3; D is perhaps TRBD2 (7 bases). CDR1 and CDR2 (germline): MNHEY, SVGAGI. With 0 bases removed from V and 4 bases from J, the gap between germline ends came to 11 bases. The CDR3 extends over 15 amino acids.